The rows below give T cell receptor beta chains drawn from one sample of a study of type 1 regulatory T cells. TCRdb itself ran the reads through MiXCR, one entry per CDR3 protein. The top ten hold 6% to 9% of the sample, which has about 68,000 distinct CDR3 sequences, around 57% seen once. These receptors have no known antigen. Sequenced sample: cultured T cells, either the whole culture or a sorted T cell fraction (not recorded which). The source of these receptors is a human donor in good health. Each CDR3 is given with its conserved first and last residue. A D gene is named only where the DNA matches it firmly. For some rows the clone size is stated as once, few or many, or as a class when expanded; others skip it.

d_call: .; j_call: TRBJ1-2; v_call: TRBV5-6; clone_size: many; cdr3_aa: CASSLSRALGGYTF; cdr3_nt: TGTGCCAGCAGCTTGAGCAGGGCCCTAGGGGGCTACACCTTC
d_call: .; j_call: TRBJ2-5; v_call: TRBV2; clone_size: few; cdr3_aa: CASIRGLQETQYF; cdr3_nt: TGTGCCAGCATAAGGGGTCTCCAAGAGACCCAGTACTTC
d_call: TRBD2; j_call: TRBJ2-1; v_call: TRBV5-1; clone_size: .; cdr3_aa: CASSFTSGGYNEQFF; cdr3_nt: TGCGCCAGCAGCTTTACTAGCGGGGGGTACAATGAGCAGTTCTTC
d_call: .; j_call: TRBJ2-1; v_call: TRBV6-1; clone_size: .; cdr3_aa: CASSGTGQAYNEQFF; cdr3_nt: TGTGCCAGCAGTGGAACGGGTCAGGCCTACAATGAGCAGTTCTTC
d_call: .; j_call: TRBJ1-3; v_call: TRBV7-9; clone_size: .; cdr3_aa: CASSFGAATGNTIYF; cdr3_nt: TGTGCCAGCAGCTTTGGGGCAGCAACTGGAAACACCATATATTTT
d_call: TRBD2; j_call: TRBJ2-2; v_call: TRBV9; clone_size: .; cdr3_aa: CASSTTSLGGRTGELFF; cdr3_nt: TGTGCCAGCAGTACGACTAGTTTGGGCGGGAGGACCGGGGAGCTGTTTTTT
d_call: .; j_call: TRBJ2-1; v_call: TRBV20-1; clone_size: .; cdr3_aa: CSASLADEQFF; cdr3_nt: TGCAGTGCTAGTTTAGCGGATGAGCAGTTCTTC
d_call: .; j_call: TRBJ1-5; v_call: TRBV28; clone_size: .; cdr3_aa: CASSLYAGEEGQPQHF; cdr3_nt: TGTGCCAGCAGTTTATATGCAGGGGAGGAGGGCCAGCCCCAGCATTTT
d_call: .; j_call: TRBJ1-5; v_call: TRBV19; clone_size: .; cdr3_aa: CASSILGTPSNQLQHF; cdr3_nt: TGTGCCAGTAGTATATTGGGGACACCTAGCAATCAGCTCCAGCATTTT
d_call: .; j_call: TRBJ2-3; v_call: TRBV4-3; clone_size: .; cdr3_aa: CASSQGLVIADTQYF; cdr3_nt: TGCGCCAGCAGCCAAGGCCTAGTTATCGCCGATACGCAGTATTTT
d_call: .; j_call: TRBJ1-1; v_call: TRBV28; clone_size: .; cdr3_aa: CASSARRGLMNTEAFF; cdr3_nt: TGTGCCAGCAGTGCCCGGCGGGGACTCATGAACACTGAAGCTTTCTTT
d_call: TRBD2; j_call: TRBJ2-7; v_call: TRBV25-1; clone_size: .; cdr3_aa: CASSASGYEQYF; cdr3_nt: TGTGCCAGCAGTGCTAGCGGCTACGAGCAGTACTTC
d_call: TRBD2; j_call: TRBJ2-5; v_call: TRBV29-1; clone_size: once; cdr3_aa: CSVGLAGRETQYF; cdr3_nt: TGCAGCGTTGGGCTAGCGGGGAGAGAGACCCAGTACTTC
d_call: .; j_call: TRBJ2-5; v_call: TRBV7-3; clone_size: .; cdr3_aa: CASSQGRWETQYF; cdr3_nt: TGTGCCAGCAGTCAGGGGAGATGGGAGACCCAGTACTTC
d_call: .; j_call: TRBJ2-1; v_call: TRBV5-5; clone_size: .; cdr3_aa: CASSFRLALGDEQFF; cdr3_nt: TGTGCCAGCAGCTTCAGGCTAGCGCTCGGGGATGAGCAGTTCTTC
d_call: .; j_call: TRBJ1-2; v_call: TRBV6-5; clone_size: few; cdr3_aa: CASSYTETGIRRRGYTF; cdr3_nt: TGTGCCAGCAGTTACACAGAAACCGGGATTCGTCGACGAGGCTACACCTTC
d_call: .; j_call: TRBJ2-7; v_call: TRBV5-4; clone_size: once; cdr3_aa: CASSLVPSYEQYF; cdr3_nt: TGTGCCAGCAGCTTGGTTCCCTCCTACGAGCAGTACTTC
d_call: .; j_call: TRBJ1-4; v_call: TRBV12-3/TRBV12-4; clone_size: .; cdr3_aa: CATSIDGGTNEKLFF; cdr3_nt: TGTGCCACCTCGATTGACGGGGGAACTAATGAAAAACTGTTTTTT
d_call: .; j_call: TRBJ1-2; v_call: TRBV5-1; clone_size: .; cdr3_aa: CASSLGANYGYTF; cdr3_nt: TGCGCCAGCAGCTTGGGGGCTAACTATGGCTACACCTTC
d_call: .; j_call: TRBJ1-3; v_call: TRBV12-3/TRBV12-4; clone_size: few; cdr3_aa: CASSFNGQSSGNTIYF; cdr3_nt: TGTGCCAGCAGTTTTAATGGGCAGAGCTCTGGAAACACCATATATTTT
d_call: .; j_call: TRBJ2-5; v_call: TRBV7-9; clone_size: .; cdr3_aa: CASSTSFSETQYF; cdr3_nt: TGTGCCAGCTCTACTAGTTTCTCAGAGACCCAGTACTTC
d_call: TRBD2; j_call: TRBJ2-4; v_call: TRBV6-5; clone_size: .; cdr3_aa: CASSPRAGWQSKNIQYF; cdr3_nt: TGTGCCAGCAGCCCCCGAGCGGGATGGCAGTCCAAAAACATTCAGTACTTC
d_call: .; j_call: TRBJ2-6; v_call: TRBV24-1; clone_size: .; cdr3_aa: CATSQASKPSGANVLTF; cdr3_nt: TGTGCCACCAGTCAGGCATCTAAACCGTCTGGGGCCAACGTCCTGACTTTC
d_call: .; j_call: TRBJ1-5; v_call: TRBV7-2; clone_size: .; cdr3_aa: CASSLVAGDQPQHF; cdr3_nt: TGTGCCAGCAGCTTAGTGGCAGGCGATCAGCCCCAGCATTTT
d_call: TRBD2; j_call: TRBJ2-1; v_call: TRBV6-2/TRBV6-3; clone_size: .; cdr3_aa: CASTPSAGGYNEQFF; cdr3_nt: TGTGCCAGCACCCCCAGCGCGGGGGGCTACAATGAGCAGTTCTTC
d_call: .; j_call: TRBJ2-5; v_call: TRBV10-3; clone_size: .; cdr3_aa: CAISGEDGRSLETQYF; cdr3_nt: TGTGCCATCAGTGGAGAGGACGGGAGAAGTTTGGAGACCCAGTACTTC
d_call: TRBD2; j_call: TRBJ2-5; v_call: TRBV7-9; clone_size: .; cdr3_aa: CASSLTSGRQETQYF; cdr3_nt: TGTGCCAGCAGCCTTACTAGCGGGAGGCAAGAGACCCAGTACTTC
d_call: TRBD1; j_call: TRBJ1-4; v_call: TRBV7-2; clone_size: .; cdr3_aa: CASSLRQGFEKLFF; cdr3_nt: TGTGCCAGCAGCTTGCGACAGGGATTTGAAAAACTGTTTTTT
d_call: TRBD2; j_call: TRBJ2-1; v_call: TRBV20-1; clone_size: .; cdr3_aa: CSARDPGLAGEGSYNEQFF; cdr3_nt: TGCAGTGCTAGAGATCCGGGACTAGCGGGAGAAGGGTCCTACAATGAGCAGTTCTTC
d_call: .; j_call: TRBJ1-1; v_call: TRBV2; clone_size: few; cdr3_aa: CASSVDSATEAFF; cdr3_nt: TGTGCCAGCAGTGTGGACAGTGCCACTGAAGCTTTCTTT
d_call: TRBD1; j_call: TRBJ1-4; v_call: TRBV20-1; clone_size: .; cdr3_aa: CSASPRQGKNEKLFF; cdr3_nt: TGCAGTGCTTCACCCCGACAGGGGAAGAATGAAAAACTGTTTTTT
d_call: TRBD2; j_call: TRBJ2-5; v_call: TRBV12-3/TRBV12-4; clone_size: few; cdr3_aa: CASSLALAGQETQYF; cdr3_nt: TGTGCCAGCAGTTTAGCGCTAGCGGGGCAAGAGACCCAGTACTTC
d_call: .; j_call: TRBJ1-1; v_call: TRBV20-1; clone_size: .; cdr3_aa: CSAREAPRNTEAFF; cdr3_nt: TGCAGTGCTAGAGAGGCTCCCAGAAACACTGAAGCTTTCTTT
d_call: TRBD2; j_call: TRBJ2-1; v_call: TRBV20-1; clone_size: .; cdr3_aa: CSARMGGRSNEQFF; cdr3_nt: TGCAGTGCTAGAATGGGCGGGAGAAGTAATGAGCAGTTCTTC
d_call: .; j_call: TRBJ1-4; v_call: TRBV12-3/TRBV12-4; clone_size: .; cdr3_aa: CASRRRGDGYEKLFF; cdr3_nt: TGTGCCAGCCGGCGGCGGGGGGACGGTTATGAAAAACTGTTTTTT
d_call: .; j_call: TRBJ2-3; v_call: TRBV5-1; clone_size: .; cdr3_aa: CASSPGLYTDTQYF; cdr3_nt: TGCGCCAGCAGCCCGGGACTTTACACAGATACGCAGTATTTT
d_call: TRBD1; j_call: TRBJ2-2; v_call: TRBV6-2/TRBV6-3; clone_size: .; cdr3_aa: CASGQGLNTGELFF; cdr3_nt: TGTGCCAGTGGACAGGGGCTAAACACCGGGGAGCTGTTTTTT
d_call: TRBD1; j_call: TRBJ2-7; v_call: TRBV7-2; clone_size: few; cdr3_aa: CASSRSGTGQYEQYF; cdr3_nt: TGTGCCAGCAGCCGATCGGGGACAGGGCAATACGAGCAGTACTTC
d_call: TRBD2; j_call: TRBJ2-4; v_call: TRBV7-2; clone_size: .; cdr3_aa: CASSFSSGSNIQYF; cdr3_nt: TGTGCCAGCAGCTTTTCTAGCGGGAGTAACATTCAGTACTTC
d_call: .; j_call: TRBJ2-5; v_call: TRBV2; clone_size: few; cdr3_aa: CASSSQETQYF; cdr3_nt: TGTGCCAGCAGTTCCCAAGAGACCCAGTACTTC
d_call: TRBD2; j_call: TRBJ2-3; v_call: TRBV20-1; clone_size: .; cdr3_aa: CSANKREGSGTDTQYF; cdr3_nt: TGCAGTGCTAATAAGCGGGAGGGCTCTGGCACAGATACGCAGTATTTT
d_call: .; j_call: TRBJ1-3; v_call: TRBV3-1; clone_size: .; cdr3_aa: CASSAGGNTIYF; cdr3_nt: TGTGCCAGCAGCGCCGGTGGAAACACCATATATTTT
d_call: TRBD2; j_call: TRBJ2-2; v_call: TRBV10-3; clone_size: .; cdr3_aa: CAIRVKSGSNTGELFF; cdr3_nt: TGTGCCATCAGGGTAAAAAGCGGGAGCAACACCGGGGAGCTGTTTTTT
d_call: .; j_call: TRBJ2-3; v_call: TRBV5-1; clone_size: .; cdr3_aa: CASSLRGLVTDTQYF; cdr3_nt: TGCGCCAGCAGCTTGCGCGGACTCGTAACAGATACGCAGTATTTT
d_call: .; j_call: TRBJ2-5; v_call: TRBV20-1; clone_size: once; cdr3_aa: CSEMQGETQYF; cdr3_nt: TGCAGCGAAATGCAAGGAGAGACCCAGTACTTC
d_call: TRBD2; j_call: TRBJ2-5; v_call: TRBV4-1; clone_size: .; cdr3_aa: CASSQDRLAGQETQYF; cdr3_nt: TGCGCCAGCAGCCAAGATCGGCTAGCGGGACAAGAGACCCAGTACTTC
d_call: TRBD1; j_call: TRBJ1-2; v_call: TRBV20-1; clone_size: .; cdr3_aa: CSARAQGSNYGYTF; cdr3_nt: TGCAGTGCTAGAGCACAGGGGTCTAACTATGGCTACACCTTC
d_call: .; j_call: TRBJ2-3; v_call: TRBV9; clone_size: .; cdr3_aa: CASTRDSATDTQYF; cdr3_nt: TGTGCCAGCACGAGGGACTCAGCCACAGATACGCAGTATTTT
d_call: TRBD1; j_call: TRBJ2-1; v_call: TRBV5-1; clone_size: .; cdr3_aa: CASSLDVGQTGDEQFF; cdr3_nt: TGCGCCAGCAGCTTGGACGTCGGCCAAACAGGGGATGAGCAGTTCTTC
d_call: TRBD1; j_call: TRBJ2-2; v_call: TRBV2; clone_size: .; cdr3_aa: CASRPGQGRGITGELFF; cdr3_nt: TGTGCCAGCAGACCGGGACAGGGGCGCGGTATCACCGGGGAGCTGTTTTTT
d_call: TRBD2; j_call: TRBJ2-1; v_call: TRBV24-1; clone_size: many; cdr3_aa: CATSDPTPSGRGNNEQFF; cdr3_nt: TGTGCCACCAGTGACCCTACCCCTAGCGGGAGGGGGAACAATGAGCAGTTCTTC
d_call: TRBD2; j_call: TRBJ2-2; v_call: TRBV11-3; clone_size: few; cdr3_aa: CATPLSKAGRINTGELFF; cdr3_nt: TGTGCCACCCCTTTGAGTAAGGCCGGGAGGATCAACACCGGGGAGCTGTTTTTT
d_call: .; j_call: TRBJ2-7; v_call: TRBV12-3/TRBV12-4; clone_size: .; cdr3_aa: CASSRQVSSYEQYF; cdr3_nt: TGTGCCAGCAGCCGACAGGTGAGCTCCTACGAGCAGTACTTC